One sample yielded the 18 T cell receptor beta chains listed below, sequenced in a study of beta chain features in type 1 diabetes. What was sequenced were expressed TCRB transcripts, since all of the isolated RNA had been reverse transcribed. Here immunoSEQ multiplex PCR was the method, and the copy in TCRdb shows in-frame clones only, minus some. Here the sample spans 250,000 to 350,000 clones, 12% to 15% being singletons. Material for sequencing was central memory CD4+ T cells from blood. The receptors were sampled from a man aged 30 to 39 in good health.

The genes are TRBV5-6 and TRBJ2-7, with D tentatively TRBD1 (6 bases). V was pared by 0 bases and J by 4 bases, with 11 bases between. This CDR3 has 14 residues. Germline loops: CDR1 SGHDT, CDR2 YYEEEE. The CDR3 spells CASSLGQEKYEQYV. The CDR3 DNA follows: TGTGCCAGCAGCTTGGGACAGGAGAAATACGAGCAGTACGTC.

This clone occurred a few times. The chain couples TRBV5-1 to TRBJ2-5; 10 nucleotides align to TRBD2. Per the germline V gene, CDR1 is SGHRS and CDR2 is YFSETQ. This CDR3 region has 16 residues. The V gene end was trimmed by 0 bases and the J gene end by 1 base; junction bases not matched to a gene: 3. The CDR3 sequence is CASSLEPSGGQETQYF. CDR3 coding DNA: TGCGCCAGCAGCTTGGAGCCTAGCGGGGGCCAAGAGACCCAGTACTTC.

DNA for the CDR3: TGTGCCAGCAGTTTACAGACCGAGTACCAAGAGACCCAGTACTTC. Residues: CASSLQTEYQETQYF. The V call is TRBV27, the J call TRBJ2-5, with D unclear. Germline CDR1 and CDR2: MNHEY and SMNVEV (reference sequence). Trimming stripped 2 bases from V and 0 bases from J, with 10 bases between. The length of the CDR3 is 15 residues.

This chain connects TRBV19 to TRBJ2-1; 8 nucleotides agree with TRBD2. V gave up 4 bases and J gave up 1 base; unmatched junction bases: 6. CDR1 LNHDA and CDR2 SQIVND come from the germline V gene (reference sequence). The CDR3 spans 16 residues. The CDR3 sequence is CASSSLTGGSYNEQFF. The CDR3 DNA is TGTGCCAGTAGTAGTTTGACGGGAGGGTCCTACAATGAGCAGTTCTTC.

V usage is TRBV18 and J usage is TRBJ2-5; unclear D gene. V lost 8 bases and J lost 5, with 15 bases in between. The CDR3 consists of 13 residues. Germline assignment: CDR1 KGHSH and CDR2 LQKENI. The CDR3 region has the DNA TGTGCCAGCGCCGTTTTTCGTGGGGAGACCCAGTACTTC. Translation: CASAVFRGETQYF.

The sample holds a few counts of this clone. This chain connects TRBV29-1 to TRBJ2-7, with TRBD2 matching 11 bases. Germline-derived CDR1 and CDR2 are SQVTM and ANQGSEA. The CDR3 spans 12 residues. J lost 2 bases, V lost 7 bases, and 1 base had no gene match. DNA for the CDR3: TGCAGCGCGACTAGCGGGACCTACGAGCAGTACTTC. Protein sequence: CSATSGTYEQYF.

The chain uses TRBV30 and TRBJ2-6; D uncertain. The V end lost 4 bases, the J end lost 1 base, and 5 bases lay between the germline ends. The CDR3 covers 13 residues. Germline loops: CDR1 GTSNPN, CDR2 SVGIG (reference sequence). The CDR3 region is CAWTRSGANVLTF. CDR3 sequence (DNA): TGTGCCTGGACCAGATCTGGGGCCAACGTCCTGACTTTC.

A few counts support this clone. Written as DNA, the CDR3 is TGTGCCAGCAGCTTAGACCAAAACTATGGCTACACCTTC. Translating gives CASSLDQNYGYTF. This chain joins TRBV7-2 and TRBJ1-2, with unresolved D. Looked up from germline, CDR1 is SGHTA and CDR2 is FQGNSA. The V end was cut by 1 base, the J end by 2 bases, with 5 bases between. This CDR3 has 13 amino acids.

The chain links TRBV6-6 to TRBJ2-7, with D hard to call. CDR3 size: 12 residues. The V gene lost 8 bases and the J gene lost 3 bases, with 11 bases spanning the gap. Looked up from germline, CDR1 is MNHNY and CDR2 is SVGAGI (reference sequence). The CDR3 region is CASARRGYEQYV. The CDR3, as DNA: TGTGCCAGCGCGCGAAGAGGCTACGAGCAGTACGTC.

J is TRBJ1-1 and V is TRBV4-3, with 7 bases matching TRBD1. This CDR3 has 14 residues. Germline V gene lookup returns CDR1 LGHNA and CDR2 YSLEER. With V trimmed by 1 base and J by 10 bases, 9 bases remained unmatched. The CDR3 protein is CASSQADRVGPAFF. The CDR3 DNA reads TGCGCCAGCAGCCAAGCTGACAGGGTCGGGCCAGCTTTCTTT.

This clone occurred a few times. The chain is built from TRBV14 and TRBJ1-2; TRBD1 aligns across 10 bases. Germline V gene sequence: CDR1 SGHDN, CDR2 FVKESK. The CDR3 runs to 16 residues. Trimming cost V 3 bases and J 3 bases; bases outside gene matches: 7. CDR3 amino acids: CASSQYRDRGDYGYTF. The CDR3 DNA follows: TGTGCCAGCAGCCAGTACCGGGACAGGGGAGACTATGGCTACACCTTC. The full variable domain, with the rest looked up from reference TRBV14 and TRBJ1-2, is EAGVTQFPSHSVIEKGQTVTLRCDPISGHDNLYWYRRVMGKEIKFLLHFVKESKQDESGMPNNRFLAERTGGTYSTLKVQPAELEDSGVYFCASSQYRDRGDYGYTFGSGTRLTVV.

This clone showed up just a few times. The chain's CDR3 is CASSRGTGGKSTVQYF. The CDR3 region has the DNA TGCGCCAGCAGCCGTGGGACAGGAGGGAAAAGCACCGTTCAGTACTTC. The chain couples TRBV5-1 to TRBJ2-4, with 8 bases aligning to TRBD1. The J segment lost 11 bases and the V segment lost 4 bases, leaving 17 bases of the junction unmatched. Germline CDR1 and CDR2: SGHRS and YFSETQ. The CDR3 spans 16 residues.

This sequence joins TRBV7-2 and TRBJ1-4; 8 nucleotides match TRBD1. The CDR3 spans 17 residues. Trimming removed 4 bases from V and 0 bases from J; junction bases left unmatched: 7. Germline V gives CDR1 SGHTA, CDR2 FQGNSA. The CDR3: CASSSDRGRATNEKLFF. The CDR3, as DNA: TGTGCCAGCAGCTCTGACAGGGGTAGGGCAACTAATGAAAAACTGTTTTTT.

The chain recombines TRBV6-5 with TRBJ2-7; TRBD1 aligns across 7 bases. V gave up 8 bases and J gave up 2 bases; unmatched junction bases: 9. Germline V lookup: CDR1 MNHEY, CDR2 SVGAGI. This CDR3 contains 14 residues. The CDR3 sequence is CASHRDRGTYEQYF. CDR3 coding DNA: TGTGCCAGCCACCGGGACAGAGGAACCTACGAGCAGTACTTC.

This clone was found a few times. The V gene is TRBV4-3, the J gene TRBJ1-4; D remains ambiguous. The germline CDR1 and CDR2 sequences are LGHNA and YSLEER. V was clipped by 3 bases and J by 4 bases, with 9 bases between them. The CDR3 has 14 residues. CDR3 region: CASSHGDHNEKLFF. The CDR3, as DNA: TGCGCCAGCAGCCACGGAGACCATAATGAAAAACTGTTTTTT.

In its sample, this clone was seen a few times. The rearrangement joins TRBV5-4 to TRBJ2-3; no clear D. Trimming shortened V by 4 bases and J by 6 bases, and 12 bases separated the two germline ends. In germline, CDR1 is SGHNT, CDR2 YYREEE (reference sequence). The CDR3 contains 13 residues. The DNA for the CDR3 is TGTGCCAGCAGCACCGGACGGGCGGATACGCAGTATTTT. The encoded protein is CASSTGRADTQYF.

This clone was picked up a small number of times. J is TRBJ1-5 and V is TRBV5-1, with TRBD1 identical over 10 bases. This CDR3 has 15 amino acids. Germline CDR1 and CDR2: SGHRS and YFSETQ. J was trimmed by 6 bases and V by 4 bases; bases with no gene match: 7. This CDR3 is CASSAGTGATQPQHF. CDR3 in DNA: TGCGCCAGCAGCGCCGGGACAGGGGCAACTCAGCCCCAGCATTTT.

This chain joins TRBV10-3 and TRBJ1-5; D uncertain. The germline CDR1 and CDR2 sequences are ENHRY and SYGVKD. V gave up 0 bases and J gave up 5 bases, with 5 bases separating them. The CDR3 sequence is 13 residues long. CDR3: CAISESHDQPQHF. CDR3 sequence (DNA): TGTGCCATCAGTGAGTCGCACGATCAGCCCCAGCATTTT.